A single sample gave rise to the 22 T cell receptor beta chains below, sequenced in a study of CD8 T cell repertoires and HIV-1 epitope variants. TCRdb keeps only in-frame clones here, not all; method: immunoSEQ multiplex PCR. Of 4,500 to 6,000 clones listed, about two thirds are singletons. Antigens for these TCRs are unknown. What was sequenced was cultured CD8+ T cells derived from PBMCs. The receptors were sampled from a male donor with HIV.

The chain links TRBV21-1 to TRBJ2-3. TRBV21-1 constitutes a pseudogene. The CDR3 extends over 15 amino acids. The CDR3: CASSEIPRRTDTQYF. The CDR3 region has the DNA TGTGCCAGCAGCGAGATACCGAGACGGACAGATACGCAGTATTTT.

CDR3 nucleotide sequence: TGTGCCAGCAGCCCCCACCCGTACGCCAACACAGATACGCAGTATTTT. Translating it yields CASSPHPYANTDTQYF. The gene calls are TRBV9 and TRBJ2-3, with D hard to call. In germline, CDR1 is SGDLS, CDR2 YYNGEE. V lost 4 bases to trimming and J lost 2 bases, with 17 bases between them. CDR3 length: 16 amino acids.

J is TRBJ2-3 and V is TRBV2; tentatively, D is TRBD2 (6 bases). The CDR3 is 13 amino acids. Germline loops: CDR1 SNHLY, CDR2 FYNNEI. Trimming removed 9 bases from V and 5 bases from J, with 15 bases in between. The CDR3 DNA reads TGTGCCAGGGGACCTTACGGGGGAGATACGCAGTATTTT. It codes for CARGPYGGDTQYF.

The gene calls are TRBV10-3 and TRBJ2-7, with TRBD1 as a possible D gene (5 bases). The CDR3 has 14 amino acids. V shed 7 bases and J shed 0 bases, with 13 bases lying between them. CDR1 and CDR2 (germline): ENHRY, SYGVKD. CDR3 bases: TGTGCCATCAAAGATGGGGCCAGCTCCTACGAGCAGTACTTC. Encoded protein: CAIKDGASSYEQYF.

The chain joins TRBV18 to TRBJ2-3; 7 positions match TRBD1. The trim removed 1 base at V and 2 bases at J, leaving 6 bases unmatched. Germline CDR1 KGHSH, CDR2 LQKENI. This CDR3 is 16 amino acids long. The CDR3 protein is CASSPLGGSTTDTQYF. In nucleotides, the CDR3 is TGTGCCAGCTCACCACTAGGGGGCAGTACCACAGATACGCAGTATTTT.

This clone appeared a single time. The chain combines TRBV15 with TRBJ1-5; D call uncertain. V was pared by 5 bases and J by 0 bases, with 8 bases between. The CDR3 covers 14 residues. The germline CDR1 and CDR2 sequences are LNHNV and YYDKDF (reference sequence). The CDR3 is CATSRSDSNQPQHF. CDR3 bases: TGTGCCACCAGCCGAAGTGATAGCAATCAGCCCCAGCATTTT.

The rearrangement links TRBV28 to TRBJ2-1; 12 bases align to TRBD1. From germline, CDR1 is MDHEN and CDR2 SYDVKM. The CDR3 runs 17 residues. Germline trimming cut 4 bases from V and 5 bases from J; bases unmatched to any gene: 9. The CDR3 is CASSSGTGGFGDNEQFF. CDR3 sequence (DNA): TGTGCCAGCAGTTCCGGGACAGGGGGCTTCGGGGACAATGAGCAGTTCTTC. The complete variable domain, with remaining parts taken from reference TRBV28 and TRBJ2-1, reads DVKVTQSSRYLVKRTGEKVFLECVQDMDHENMFWYRQDPGLGLRLIYFSYDVKMKEKGDIPEGYSVSREKKERFSLILESASTNQTSMYLCASSSGTGGFGDNEQFFGPGTRLTVL.

CDR3 bases: TGTGCCAGCAGCATGCCCGGTCCCGGACAGATATCTGCAGATACGCAGTATTTT. Translation gives CASSMPGPGQISADTQYF. This rearrangement joins TRBV9 to TRBJ2-3; possibly TRBD1 for D (6 bases). V lost 4 bases to trimming and J lost 4 bases, with 25 bases between them. Germline V CDR1 and CDR2: SGDLS, YYNGEE. The CDR3 has 18 residues. Full variable domain (missing parts from reference TRBV9 and TRBJ2-3): DSGVTQTPKHLITATGQRVTLRCSPRSGDLSVYWYQQSLDQGLQFLIQYYNGEERAKGNILERFSAQQFPDLHSELNLSSLELGDSALYFCASSMPGPGQISADTQYFGPGTRLTVL.

The CDR3 loop reads CASSPASGSSDTQYF. CDR3 coding DNA: TGTGCCAGCTCTCCGGCTAGCGGGAGCTCAGATACGCAGTATTTT. The chain combines TRBV6-5 with TRBJ2-3, with 10 bases lining up with TRBD2. CDR3 length equals 15 residues. Trimming took 8 bases from V and 4 from J; bases not matched to a gene: 9. Germline CDR1 MNHEY, CDR2 SVGAGI.

Within the sample, this clone is medium-sized. V gene TRBV15 combines with J gene TRBJ1-4, with D perhaps TRBD1 (6 bases). The germline CDR1 and CDR2 sequences are LNHNV and YYDKDF (reference sequence). Trimming shortened V by 0 bases and J by 8 bases, and 10 bases separated the two germline ends. The CDR3 runs to 14 residues. The CDR3 region is CATSRDRGGEKLFF. Written as DNA, the CDR3 is TGTGCCACCAGCAGAGACAGGGGTGGGGAAAAACTGTTTTTT.

The genes are TRBV5-4 and TRBJ2-7; D perhaps matches TRBD1 (5 bases). Trimming stripped 4 bases from V and 2 bases from J, with 13 bases between. The CDR3 extends over 14 amino acids. Germline CDR1 SGHNT, CDR2 YYREEE (reference sequence). The CDR3 sequence is CASSDSTVTYEQYF. In DNA form, the CDR3 reads TGTGCCAGCAGCGACTCGACAGTTACCTACGAGCAGTACTTC. Complete variable domain (other parts from reference TRBV5-4 and TRBJ2-7): ETGVTQSPTHLIKTRGQQVTLRCSSQSGHNTVSWYQQALGQGPQFIFQYYREEENGRGNFPPRFSGLQFPNYSSELNVNALELDDSALYLCASSDSTVTYEQYFGPGTRLTVT.

This chain links TRBV19 with TRBJ1-1; tentatively, D is TRBD1 (6 bases). CDR3 length: 17 amino acids. Germline loops: CDR1 LNHDA, CDR2 SQIVND (reference sequence). V dropped 5 bases and J dropped 0 bases, with 19 bases sitting between them. The CDR3 here is CASSSPGTRTMNTEAFF. CDR3 nucleotide sequence: TGTGCCAGTAGTTCCCCCGGGACACGGACTATGAACACTGAAGCTTTCTTT.

The gene calls are TRBV7-8 and TRBJ2-7; TRBD2 aligns across 13 bases. CDR1 SGHVS and CDR2 FQNEAQ come from the germline V gene. Trimming took 5 bases from V and 4 from J; bases not matched to a gene: 5. The CDR3 covers 15 residues. CDR3 protein: CASSTGLAGAYEQYF. The CDR3 DNA sequence: TGTGCCAGCAGCACCGGACTAGCGGGAGCTTACGAGCAGTACTTC.

The chain combines TRBV2 with TRBJ1-1; TRBD1 might be the D (5 bases). Trimming left V 7 bases short and J 4 bases short, with 13 bases between. Germline loops: CDR1 SNHLY, CDR2 FYNNEI. The CDR3 spans 13 residues. As DNA, the CDR3 is TGTGCCAGCACCCCCAGGGAGGGCACTGAAGCTTTCTTT. Translating it yields CASTPREGTEAFF.

V usage is TRBV15 and J usage is TRBJ1-1; 7 nucleotides agree with TRBD1. V was pared by 3 bases and J by 7 bases, with 8 bases of the junction left unmatched. The CDR3 consists of 14 residues. Germline CDR1 reads LNHNV; CDR2 reads YYDKDF (reference sequence). CDR3 nucleotides: TGTGCCACCAGCAGGTCCCGTGGGACAGATGAAGCTTTCTTT. Its protein product is CATSRSRGTDEAFF.

This clone was detected once. In nucleotides, the CDR3 is TGTGCCAGCAGTTATTCGGCTAGCGGTCTCCAAGAGACCCAGTACTTC. This sequence encodes CASSYSASGLQETQYF. The chain carries TRBV6-5 and TRBJ2-5, with 7 bases that match TRBD2. Germline CDR1 MNHEY, CDR2 SVGAGI. After removal of 3 bases from V and 1 base from J, the junction contained 8 bases not matched to a gene. The CDR3 contains 16 residues.

The V call is TRBV9, the J call TRBJ1-5; possibly TRBD1 for D (5 bases). Germline V CDR1 and CDR2: SGDLS, YYNGEE. This CDR3 region has 15 residues. V was shortened by 0 bases and J by 5 bases, with 12 bases between the two germline ends. In DNA, the CDR3 is TGTGCCAGCAGCGTAGAGGGACTTCGCGATCAGCCCCAGCATTTT. The encoded protein is CASSVEGLRDQPQHF.

This chain connects TRBV7-2 to TRBJ2-2, with TRBD1 as a possible D gene (5 bases). The CDR3 runs 13 residues. V gave up 2 bases and J gave up 6 bases, with 7 bases separating them. From germline, CDR1 is SGHTA and CDR2 FQGNSA. This CDR3 is CASSLTGPGELFF. CDR3 DNA: TGTGCCAGCAGCTTAACAGGTCCCGGGGAGCTGTTTTTT.

V gene TRBV23-1 combines with J gene TRBJ1-4, with TRBD1 matching 7 bases. TRBV23-1 is an ORF, with its function uncertain. V lost 3 bases and J lost 3; bases outside the gene matches: 1. The CDR3 covers 14 residues. The CDR3 DNA reads TGCGCCAGCAGTCACAGGGGGGCTAATGAAAAACTGTTTTTT. It encodes CASSHRGANEKLFF.

The chain couples TRBV2 to TRBJ2-5, with 13 bases matching TRBD2. The germline CDR1 and CDR2 sequences are SNHLY and FYNNEI. The CDR3 covers 15 residues. The trim removed 3 bases at V and 5 bases at J, leaving 3 bases unmatched. This chain's CDR3 is CASSDTSGGAETQYF. The DNA of the CDR3 is TGTGCCAGCAGTGACACTAGCGGGGGGGCCGAGACCCAGTACTTC.

The chain couples TRBV7-6 to TRBJ2-2; TRBD2 is a possible D gene (7 bases). Looked up from germline, CDR1 is SGHVS and CDR2 is FNYEAQ. Deletions cut 2 bases from V and 5 bases from J, with 12 bases between. The CDR3 loop spans 15 amino acids. The CDR3 is CASSLSGGSTGELFF. As DNA, the CDR3 is TGTGCCAGCAGCTTATCGGGGGGCTCGACCGGGGAGCTGTTTTTT.

The chain joins TRBV5-6 to TRBJ2-7; D gene ambiguous. V lost 4 bases to trimming and J lost 4 bases, with 12 bases between them. Germline lookup yields CDR1 SGHDT and CDR2 YYEEEE. The CDR3 loop spans 13 amino acids. CDR3: CASSPGGLYEQYF. CDR3 nucleotides: TGTGCCAGCAGCCCCGGTGGGTTATACGAGCAGTACTTC.